A selection of T cell receptor beta chains follows, all from one sample in a study of shared clonotypes between healthy human individuals. TCRdb's copy holds only in-frame clones and misses some; the assay was immunoSEQ multiplex PCR. The table records about 490,000 clones, roughly 80% of them present only once. The sample comprised PBMCs. The receptors were gathered from a middle-aged woman in good health. Some clones in this sample may be carry-over from other donors' samples. Each CDR3 is given with its conserved first and last residue. D genes are given only for firm matches. Size values are once, few and many counts, or a class for expanded clones, and some rows have none.

j_call d_call v_call clone_size cdr3_nt cdr3_aa
TRBJ1-2 . TRBV28 . TGTGCCAGCAGTTTACCTCGTTATGGCTACACCTTC CASSLPRYGYTF
TRBJ1-1 . TRBV30 . TGTGCATGGAGTGAGATAGAGGAGACTGAAGCTTTCTTT CAWSEIEETEAFF
TRBJ2-5 . TRBV11-2 . TGTGCCAGCAGCTTTGTAGGAGAGACCCAGTACTTC CASSFVGETQYF
TRBJ2-3 TRBD1 TRBV29-1 . TGCAGCGTGGGACAGTCGATCACAGATACGCAGTATTTT CSVGQSITDTQYF
TRBJ2-1 . TRBV27 . TGTGCCAGCAGTGCCCGCATGGATGAGCAGTTCTTC CASSARMDEQFF
TRBJ1-2 . TRBV7-9 . TGTGCCAGCACTTTCCTACAGGGTGGGGCTAACTATGGCTACACCTTC CASTFLQGGANYGYTF
TRBJ2-5 TRBD2 TRBV5-1 . TGCGCCAGCAGCCCCTTAGCGGGGGGGGGAGAGACCCAGTACTTC CASSPLAGGGETQYF
TRBJ2-1 TRBD2 TRBV7-9 . TGTGCCAGCAGCTCCACCGGACTAGCGGGAGGGTCCTACAATGAGCAGTTCTTC CASSSTGLAGGSYNEQFF
TRBJ1-4 . TRBV7-8 . TGTGCCAGCAGCTCGTGGACTGGGGCAACTAATGAAAAACTGTTTTTT CASSSWTGATNEKLFF
TRBJ2-3 . TRBV18 . TGTGCCAGCTCACCAGGGGACTTCACAGATACGCAGTATTTT CASSPGDFTDTQYF
TRBJ2-7 . TRBV28 . TGTGCCAGCAGTCCCAATATCGGCCTCACTTCCTACGAGCAGTACTTC CASSPNIGLTSYEQYF
TRBJ1-4 TRBD1 TRBV27 . TGTGCCAGCAGTCCCCGGGACAGGGTGTTAACTAATGAAAAACTGTTTTTT CASSPRDRVLTNEKLFF
TRBJ2-5 . TRBV19 . TGTGCCAGTAGGTCCAGGGACGGAGACCAAGAGACCCAGTACTTC CASRSRDGDQETQYF
TRBJ2-3 TRBD2 TRBV9 . TGTGCCAGCAGCGCGGGAGTAGCGGGGACAGATACGCAGTATTTT CASSAGVAGTDTQYF
TRBJ2-7 . TRBV23-1 . TGCGCCAGCAGTCACGCAGGCGGCGGATACGAGCAGTACTTC CASSHAGGGYEQYF
TRBJ2-3 TRBD2 TRBV28 once TGTGCCAGCAGAGGACTAGCAACAGATACGCAGTATTTT CASRGLATDTQYF
TRBJ1-1 . TRBV11-3 . TGTGCCAGCAGCCCATCCCCAGGGCAGGAAACTGAAGCTTTCTTT CASSPSPGQETEAFF
TRBJ2-2 . TRBV11-1 . TGTGCCAGCAGCTTAGTCGGTAGGGCCTCGAACACCGGGGAGCTGTTTTTT CASSLVGRASNTGELFF
TRBJ1-5 TRBD1 TRBV4-2 few TGTGCCAGCAGCCAGGGGCCAGGGGGGGAGCCCCAGCATTTT CASSQGPGGEPQHF
TRBJ1-2 TRBD1 TRBV5-1 . TGCGCCAGCAGCTTAGAGGGACAGGGATTCTCTGGCTACACCTTC CASSLEGQGFSGYTF
TRBJ2-2 . TRBV25-1 . TGTGCCAGCAGACAAGGAGGGGTCGGGGAGCTGTTTTTT CASRQGGVGELFF
TRBJ1-2 . TRBV6-6 . TGTGCCAGCAGTTCCCTCCCCGACAGCTATGGCTACACCTTC CASSSLPDSYGYTF
TRBJ2-2 . TRBV9 . TGTGCCAGCAGCGTAGGAGGTACCGGGGAGCTGTTTTTT CASSVGGTGELFF
TRBJ1-2 . TRBV11-2 . TGTGCCAGCAGCCCTATCAAGGGACGCCCTCCCTATGGCTACACCTTC CASSPIKGRPPYGYTF
TRBJ1-2 . TRBV30 many TGTGCCTGGAGTGTAGGGGGTTATGGCTACACCTTC CAWSVGGYGYTF
TRBJ2-7 . TRBV6-1 once TGTGCCAGCAGTGAAGCGCTCCGGGGGCGCTCCTACGAGCAGTACTTC CASSEALRGRSYEQYF
TRBJ2-7 . TRBV29-1 . TGCAGCGTTGAAGTCGAGCAGATATACGAGCAGTACTTC CSVEVEQIYEQYF
TRBJ2-1 TRBD2 TRBV6-5 few TGTGCCAGCAGTTACTCTACGGGAGGGGACAATGAGCAGTTCTTC CASSYSTGGDNEQFF
TRBJ1-1 . TRBV27 many TGTGCCAGCAAAGAAATGATCAGGGAGAACACTGAAGCTTTCTTT CASKEMIRENTEAFF